The present T cell receptor (beta chain) was sequenced within a study of T cell responses to AZD1222 COVID-19 vaccine. The germline CDR1 and CDR2 sequences are SGHAT and FQNNGV. V lost 5 bases and J 5 bases, leaving 15 bases between the germline ends. This CDR3 spans 15 amino acids. Data came from immunoSEQ multiplex PCR; TCRdb stores just in-frame clones and leaves some out. The sample consists of 100,000 to 140,000 clones, about 89% of them appearing once. This receptor was identified in an adult who received the AZD1222 COVID-19 vaccine. Sequencing was performed on peripheral blood, taken 28 days after the second AZD1222 dose. V usage is TRBV11-2 and J usage is TRBJ2-2, with D perhaps matching TRBD1 or TRBD2 (5 bases each). The CDR3 DNA sequence: TGTGCCAGCAGCACCCGGGACCGGGTAACCGGGGAGCTGTTTTTT. Its translation: CASSTRDRVTGELFF.